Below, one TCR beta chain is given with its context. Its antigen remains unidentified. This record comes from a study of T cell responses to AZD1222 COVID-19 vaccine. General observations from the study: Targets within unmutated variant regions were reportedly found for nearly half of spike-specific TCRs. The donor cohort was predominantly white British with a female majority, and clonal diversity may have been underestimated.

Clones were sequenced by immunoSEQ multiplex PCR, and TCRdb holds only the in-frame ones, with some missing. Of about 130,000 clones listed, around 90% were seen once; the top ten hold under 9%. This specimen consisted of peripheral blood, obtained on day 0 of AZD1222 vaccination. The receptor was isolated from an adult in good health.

Here the CDR3 DNA reads TGTGCCAGCAGCTTGGTAGGGGGTACCTACGAGCAGTACTTC. This gives the protein CASSLVGGTYEQYF. The rearrangement joins TRBV5-6 to TRBJ2-7, with a weak D call TRBD1 (6 bases). The CDR3 has 14 amino acids. Trimming removed 0 bases from V and 2 bases from J, with 9 bases in between. The germline V gene encodes CDR1 SGHDT and CDR2 YYEEEE.